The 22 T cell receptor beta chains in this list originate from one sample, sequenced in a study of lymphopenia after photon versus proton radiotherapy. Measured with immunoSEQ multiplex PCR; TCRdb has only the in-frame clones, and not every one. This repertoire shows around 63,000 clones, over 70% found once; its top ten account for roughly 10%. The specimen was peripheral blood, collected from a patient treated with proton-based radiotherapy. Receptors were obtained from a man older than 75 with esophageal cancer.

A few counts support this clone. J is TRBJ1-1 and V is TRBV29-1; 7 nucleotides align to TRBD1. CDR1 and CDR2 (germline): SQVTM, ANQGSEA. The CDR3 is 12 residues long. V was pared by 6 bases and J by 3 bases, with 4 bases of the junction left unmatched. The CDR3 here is CSVTTGHTEAFF. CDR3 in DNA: TGCAGCGTGACGACAGGGCACACTGAAGCTTTCTTT. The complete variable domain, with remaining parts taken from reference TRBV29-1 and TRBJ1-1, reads SAVISQKPSRDICQRGTSLTIQCQVDSQVTMMFWYRQQPGQSLTLIATANQGSEATYESGFVIDKFPISRPNLTFSTLTVSNMSPEDSSIYLCSVTTGHTEAFFGQGTRLTVV.

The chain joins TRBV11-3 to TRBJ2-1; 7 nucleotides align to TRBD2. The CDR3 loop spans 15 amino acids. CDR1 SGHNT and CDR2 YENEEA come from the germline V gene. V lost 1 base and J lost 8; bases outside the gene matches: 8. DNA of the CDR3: TGTGCCAGCAGCTTAGCCCGGACTAGTAGCGATGAGCAGTTCTTC. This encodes CASSLARTSSDEQFF.

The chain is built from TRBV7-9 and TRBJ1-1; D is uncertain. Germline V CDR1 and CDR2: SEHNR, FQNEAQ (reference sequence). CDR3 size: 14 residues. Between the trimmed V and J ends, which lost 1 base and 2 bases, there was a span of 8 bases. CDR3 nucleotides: TGTGCCAGCAGCTTAGTTGCAGGAAACACTGAAGCTTTCTTT. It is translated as CASSLVAGNTEAFF.

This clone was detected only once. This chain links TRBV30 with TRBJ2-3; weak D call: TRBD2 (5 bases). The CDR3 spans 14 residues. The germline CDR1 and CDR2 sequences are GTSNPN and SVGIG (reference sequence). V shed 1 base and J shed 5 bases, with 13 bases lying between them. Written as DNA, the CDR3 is TGTGCCTGGAGTGCGGGGAGCACCCAAGATACGCAGTATTTT. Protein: CAWSAGSTQDTQYF. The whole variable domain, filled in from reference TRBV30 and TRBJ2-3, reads SQTIHQWPATLVQPVGSPLSLECTVEGTSNPNLYWYRQAAGRGLQLLFYSVGIGQISSEVPQNLSASRPQDRQFILSSKKLLLSDSGFYLCAWSAGSTQDTQYFGPGTRLTVL.

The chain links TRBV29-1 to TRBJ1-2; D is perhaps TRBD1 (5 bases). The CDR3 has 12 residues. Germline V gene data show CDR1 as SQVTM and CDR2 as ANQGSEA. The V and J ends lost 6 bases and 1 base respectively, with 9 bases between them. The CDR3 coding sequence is TGCAGCGTGGTGGGGGGTAACTATGGCTACACCTTC. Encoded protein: CSVVGGNYGYTF.

CDR3 sequence (DNA): TGTGCCAGCAGCCCCCCGGACAGGGTATGGCTGGATTGGACTGAAGCTTTCTTT. Its translation is CASSPPDRVWLDWTEAFF. V usage is TRBV5-4 and J usage is TRBJ1-1; 8 bases fit TRBD1. Unmatched junction bases numbered 19, after V lost 4 bases and J lost 5 bases. The CDR3 consists of 18 residues. Germline V gene data show CDR1 as SGHNT and CDR2 as YYREEE (reference sequence).

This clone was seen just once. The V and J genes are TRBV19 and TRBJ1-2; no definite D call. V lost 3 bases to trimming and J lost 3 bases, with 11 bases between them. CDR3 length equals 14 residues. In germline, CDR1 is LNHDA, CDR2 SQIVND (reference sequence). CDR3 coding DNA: TGTGCCAGTAGTATCCGGAGGAGCTACTATGGCTACACCTTC. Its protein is CASSIRRSYYGYTF. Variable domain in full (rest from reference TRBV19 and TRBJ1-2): DGGITQSPKYLFRKEGQNVTLSCEQNLNHDAMYWYRQDPGQGLRLIYYSQIVNDFQKGDIAEGYSVSREKKESFPLTVTSAQKNPTAFYLCASSIRRSYYGYTFGSGTRLTVV.

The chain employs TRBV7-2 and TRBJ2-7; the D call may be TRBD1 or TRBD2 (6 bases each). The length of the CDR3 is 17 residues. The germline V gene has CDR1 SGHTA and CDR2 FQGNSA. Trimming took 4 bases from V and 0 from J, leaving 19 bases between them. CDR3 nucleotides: TGTGCCAGCAGCTCCCTACCGCGGAGGGGGAGCTCCTACGAGCAGTACTTC. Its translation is CASSSLPRRGSSYEQYF. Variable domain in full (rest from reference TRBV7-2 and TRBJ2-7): GAGVSQSPSNKVTEKGKDVELRCDPISGHTALYWYRQSLGQGLEFLIYFQGNSAPDKSGLPSDRFSAERTGGSVSTLTIQRTQQEDSAVYLCASSSLPRRGSSYEQYFGPGTRLTVT.

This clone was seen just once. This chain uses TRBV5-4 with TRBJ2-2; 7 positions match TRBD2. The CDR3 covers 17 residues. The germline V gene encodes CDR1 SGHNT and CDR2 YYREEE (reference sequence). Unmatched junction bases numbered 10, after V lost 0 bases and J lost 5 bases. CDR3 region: CASSLDGGRESTGELFF. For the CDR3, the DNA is TGTGCCAGCAGCTTGGATGGCGGGAGAGAATCGACCGGGGAGCTGTTTTTT.

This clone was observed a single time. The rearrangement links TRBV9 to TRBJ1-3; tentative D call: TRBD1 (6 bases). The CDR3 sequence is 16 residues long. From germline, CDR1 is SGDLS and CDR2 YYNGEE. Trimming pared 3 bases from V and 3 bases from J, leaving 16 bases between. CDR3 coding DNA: TGTGCCAGCAGCGCCGTTGGGGGGCCACTTGGAAACACCATATATTTT. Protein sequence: CASSAVGGPLGNTIYF.

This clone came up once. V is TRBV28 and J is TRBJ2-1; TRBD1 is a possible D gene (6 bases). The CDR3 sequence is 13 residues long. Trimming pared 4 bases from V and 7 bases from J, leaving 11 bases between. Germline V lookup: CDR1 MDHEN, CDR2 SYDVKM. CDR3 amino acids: CASSSHDRNEQFF. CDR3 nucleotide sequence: TGTGCCAGCAGTTCCCACGACAGGAATGAGCAGTTCTTC.

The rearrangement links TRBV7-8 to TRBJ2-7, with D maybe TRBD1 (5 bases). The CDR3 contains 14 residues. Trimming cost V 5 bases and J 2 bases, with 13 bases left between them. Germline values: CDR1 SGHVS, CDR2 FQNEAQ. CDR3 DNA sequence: TGTGCCAGCAGCCCCTTGTCAGGGCCCTACGAGCAGTACTTC. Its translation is CASSPLSGPYEQYF.

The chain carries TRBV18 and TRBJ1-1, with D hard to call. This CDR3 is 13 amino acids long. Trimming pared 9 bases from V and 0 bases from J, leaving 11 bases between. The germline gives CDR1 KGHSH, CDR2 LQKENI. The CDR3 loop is CASRATLNTEAFF. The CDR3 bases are TGTGCCAGTCGCGCGACCTTGAACACTGAAGCTTTCTTT.

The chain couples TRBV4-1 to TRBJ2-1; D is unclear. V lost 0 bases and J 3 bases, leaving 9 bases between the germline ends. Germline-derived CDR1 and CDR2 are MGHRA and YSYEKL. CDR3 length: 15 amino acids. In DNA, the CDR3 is TGCGCCAGCAGCCAAGACGGCGGAATCTACAATGAGCAGTTCTTC. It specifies CASSQDGGIYNEQFF.

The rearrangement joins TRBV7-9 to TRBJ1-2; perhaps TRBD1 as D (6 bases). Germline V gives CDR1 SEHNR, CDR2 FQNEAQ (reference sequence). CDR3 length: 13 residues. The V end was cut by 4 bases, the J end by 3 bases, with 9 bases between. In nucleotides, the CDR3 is TGTGCCAGCAGCTCCAGGGGCCACTATGGCTACACCTTC. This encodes CASSSRGHYGYTF.

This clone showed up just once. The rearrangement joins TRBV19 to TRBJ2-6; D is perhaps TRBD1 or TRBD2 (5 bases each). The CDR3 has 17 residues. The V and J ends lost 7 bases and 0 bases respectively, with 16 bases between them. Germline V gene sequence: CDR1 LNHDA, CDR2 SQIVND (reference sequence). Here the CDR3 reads CASTPPGPDSGANVLTF. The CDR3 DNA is TGTGCCAGTACCCCTCCGGGGCCTGACTCTGGGGCCAACGTCCTGACTTTC.

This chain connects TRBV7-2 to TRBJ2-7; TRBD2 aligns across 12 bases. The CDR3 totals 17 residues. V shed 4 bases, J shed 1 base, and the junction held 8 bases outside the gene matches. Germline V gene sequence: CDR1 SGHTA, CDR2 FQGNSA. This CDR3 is CASSSRLAGARSYEQYF. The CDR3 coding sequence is TGTGCCAGCAGCTCCAGACTAGCGGGGGCAAGGTCCTACGAGCAGTACTTC.

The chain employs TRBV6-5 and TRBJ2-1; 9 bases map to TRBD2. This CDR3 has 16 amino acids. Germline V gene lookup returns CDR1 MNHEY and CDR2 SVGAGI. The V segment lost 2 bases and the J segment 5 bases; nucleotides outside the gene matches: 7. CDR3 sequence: CASSYLQAGGHNEQFF. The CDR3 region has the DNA TGTGCCAGCAGTTACCTACAAGCGGGAGGCCACAATGAGCAGTTCTTC.

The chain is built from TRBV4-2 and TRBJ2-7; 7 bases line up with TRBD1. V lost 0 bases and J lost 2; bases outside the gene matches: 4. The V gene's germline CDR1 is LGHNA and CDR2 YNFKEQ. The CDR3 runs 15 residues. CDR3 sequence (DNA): TGTGCCAGCAGCCAAGACAGACAGGGTCCCTACGAGCAGTACTTC. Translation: CASSQDRQGPYEQYF.

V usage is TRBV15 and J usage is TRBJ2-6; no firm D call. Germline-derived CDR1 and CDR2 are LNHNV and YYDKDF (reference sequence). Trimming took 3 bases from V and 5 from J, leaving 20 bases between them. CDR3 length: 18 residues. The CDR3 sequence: CATSSGSVGFSWANVLTF. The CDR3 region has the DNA TGTGCCACCAGCAGTGGCTCGGTTGGATTTTCATGGGCCAACGTCCTGACTTTC. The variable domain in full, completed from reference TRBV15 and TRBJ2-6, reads DAMVIQNPRYQVTQFGKPVTLSCSQTLNHNVMYWYQQKSSQAPKLLFHYYDKDFNNEADTPDNFQSRRPNTSFCFLDIRSPGLGDTAMYLCATSSGSVGFSWANVLTFGAGSRLTVL.

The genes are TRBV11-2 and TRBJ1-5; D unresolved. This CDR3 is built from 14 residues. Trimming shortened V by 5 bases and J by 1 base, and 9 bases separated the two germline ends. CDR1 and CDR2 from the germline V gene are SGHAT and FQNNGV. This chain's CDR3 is CASSLHFSNQPQHF. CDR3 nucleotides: TGTGCCAGCAGCCTTCATTTCAGCAATCAGCCCCAGCATTTT.

The CDR3 spells CASSRTSGAYNEQFF. The CDR3 nucleotides are TGTGCCAGCAGCCGGACTAGCGGGGCTTACAATGAGCAGTTCTTC. J is TRBJ2-1 and V is TRBV6-5; the match to TRBD2 covers 12 bases. J gave up 4 bases and V 6 bases, and 4 bases lay outside the gene matches. The CDR3 length is 15 residues. Germline V gene lookup returns CDR1 MNHEY and CDR2 SVGAGI.